This TCR beta chain was obtained from a study of early stage breast cancer tumors. Study overall: ER+/PR+/HER2- status applied to about 70% of the 16 invasive breast tumors. Each sample averaged around 10-fold read coverage. Findings and caveats of the study: Commonly generated sequences made up most enriched TCRB sequences shared between patients.

With regard to this clone: The antigen is undetermined.

Germline V lookup: CDR1 MDHEN, CDR2 SYDVKM. The CDR3 loop spans 13 amino acids. The V end lost 10 bases, the J end lost 0 bases, and 13 bases lay between the germline ends. Each sample had two DNA replicates, about 0.52 ug blood or roughly 1.4 ug tissue. Clones were read by immunoSEQ multiplex PCR, and TCRdb kept only the in-frame ones, dropping some. The sample includes 60,000 to 75,000 clones, 80% of them seen just once. The source is a person in their 40s with breast cancer. The J gene is TRBJ2-7, the V gene TRBV28, with a tentative D call TRBD2 (6 bases). The specimen was blood. The DNA for the CDR3 is TGTGCCACGGGACTGTCTCCCTCCTACGAGCAGTACTTC. Translating it yields CATGLSPSYEQYF.